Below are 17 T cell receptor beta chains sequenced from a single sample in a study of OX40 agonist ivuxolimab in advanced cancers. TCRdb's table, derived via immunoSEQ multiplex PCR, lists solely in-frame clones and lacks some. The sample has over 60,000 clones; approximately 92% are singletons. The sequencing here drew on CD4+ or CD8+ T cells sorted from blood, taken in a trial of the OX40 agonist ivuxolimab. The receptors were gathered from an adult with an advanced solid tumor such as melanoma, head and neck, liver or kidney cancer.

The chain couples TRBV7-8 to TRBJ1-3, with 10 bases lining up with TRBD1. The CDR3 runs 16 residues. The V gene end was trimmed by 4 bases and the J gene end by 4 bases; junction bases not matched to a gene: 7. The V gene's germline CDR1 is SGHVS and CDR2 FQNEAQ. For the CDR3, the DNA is TGTGCCAGCAGCTCCAGGACAGGGGGGTCGGGAAACACCATATATTTT. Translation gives CASSSRTGGSGNTIYF.

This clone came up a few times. CDR3 in amino acids: CASSQERDTEAFF. The CDR3 region has the DNA TGTGCCAGCAGCCAAGAGAGGGACACTGAAGCTTTCTTT. The V call is TRBV4-2, the J call TRBJ1-1; D is uncertain. The CDR3 is 13 residues long. Trimming stripped 0 bases from V and 3 bases from J, with 5 bases between. Germline V gene sequence: CDR1 LGHNA, CDR2 YNFKEQ.

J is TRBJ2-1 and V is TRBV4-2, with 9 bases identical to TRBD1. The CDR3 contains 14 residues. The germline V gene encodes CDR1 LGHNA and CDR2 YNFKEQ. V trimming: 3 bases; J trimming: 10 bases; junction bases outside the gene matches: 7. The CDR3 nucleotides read TGTGCCAGCAGCCACGGGACAGGGTTACGGGAGCAGTTCTTC. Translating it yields CASSHGTGLREQFF.

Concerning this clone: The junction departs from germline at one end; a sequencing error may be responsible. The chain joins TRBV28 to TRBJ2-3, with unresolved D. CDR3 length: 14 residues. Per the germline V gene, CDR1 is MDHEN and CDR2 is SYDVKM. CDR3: CATSEAETPDAQYF. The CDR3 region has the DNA TGTGCCACAAGCGAGGCGGAGACTCCAGATGCGCAGTATTTT.

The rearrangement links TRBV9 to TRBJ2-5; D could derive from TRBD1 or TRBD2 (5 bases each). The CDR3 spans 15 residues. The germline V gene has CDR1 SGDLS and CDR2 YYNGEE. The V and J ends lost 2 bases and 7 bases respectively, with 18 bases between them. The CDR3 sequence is CASSVGTPDGGTQYF. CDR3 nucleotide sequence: TGTGCCAGCAGCGTCGGGACCCCCGATGGAGGGACCCAGTACTTC. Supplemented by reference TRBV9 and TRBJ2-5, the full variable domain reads DSGVTQTPKHLITATGQRVTLRCSPRSGDLSVYWYQQSLDQGLQFLIQYYNGEERAKGNILERFSAQQFPDLHSELNLSSLELGDSALYFCASSVGTPDGGTQYFGPGTRLLVL.

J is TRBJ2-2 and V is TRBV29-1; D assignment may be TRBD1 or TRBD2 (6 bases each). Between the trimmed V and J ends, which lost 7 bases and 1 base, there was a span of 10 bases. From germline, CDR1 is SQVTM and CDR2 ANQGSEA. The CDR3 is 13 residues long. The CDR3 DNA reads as TGCAGCGCCCGGGGGCAGAACACCGGGGAGCTGTTTTTT. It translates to CSARGQNTGELFF.

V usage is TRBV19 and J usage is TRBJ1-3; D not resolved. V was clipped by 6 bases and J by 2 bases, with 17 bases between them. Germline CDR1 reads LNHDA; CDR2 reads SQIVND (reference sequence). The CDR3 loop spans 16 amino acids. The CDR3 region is CASSPNSGPPGNTIYF. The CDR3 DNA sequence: TGTGCCAGTAGCCCAAACTCAGGCCCTCCTGGAAACACCATATATTTT.

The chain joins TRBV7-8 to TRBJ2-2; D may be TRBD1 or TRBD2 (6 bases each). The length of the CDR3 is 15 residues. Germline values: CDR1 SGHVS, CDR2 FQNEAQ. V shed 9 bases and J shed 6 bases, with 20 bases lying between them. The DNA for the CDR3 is TGTGCCAGTGGGGGGCTACAGACTACATCCGGGGAGCTGTTTTTT. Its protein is CASGGLQTTSGELFF.

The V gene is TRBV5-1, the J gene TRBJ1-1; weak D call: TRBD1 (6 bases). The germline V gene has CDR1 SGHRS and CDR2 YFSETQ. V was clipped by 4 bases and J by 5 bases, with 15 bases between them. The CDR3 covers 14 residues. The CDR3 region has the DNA TGCGCCAGCAGCCCAATAACAGGGTTTACTGAAGCTTTCTTT. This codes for CASSPITGFTEAFF.

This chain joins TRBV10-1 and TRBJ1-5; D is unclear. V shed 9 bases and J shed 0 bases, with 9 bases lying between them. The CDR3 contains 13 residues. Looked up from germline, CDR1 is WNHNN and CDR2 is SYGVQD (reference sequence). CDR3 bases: TGCGCCAGTGTCATTTATAGCAATCAGCCCCAGCATTTT. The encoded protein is CASVIYSNQPQHF.

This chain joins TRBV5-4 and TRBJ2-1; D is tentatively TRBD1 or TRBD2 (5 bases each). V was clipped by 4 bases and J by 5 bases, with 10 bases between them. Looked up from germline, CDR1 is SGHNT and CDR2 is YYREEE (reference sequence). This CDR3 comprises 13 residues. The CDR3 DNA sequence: TGTGCCAGCAGCGGGGACGGGAACAATGAGCAGTTCTTC. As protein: CASSGDGNNEQFF.

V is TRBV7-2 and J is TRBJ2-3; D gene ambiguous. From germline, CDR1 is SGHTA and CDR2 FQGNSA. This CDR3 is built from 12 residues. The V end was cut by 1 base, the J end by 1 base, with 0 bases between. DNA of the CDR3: TGTGCCAGCAGCTTAGGCACAGATACGCAGTATTTT. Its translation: CASSLGTDTQYF.

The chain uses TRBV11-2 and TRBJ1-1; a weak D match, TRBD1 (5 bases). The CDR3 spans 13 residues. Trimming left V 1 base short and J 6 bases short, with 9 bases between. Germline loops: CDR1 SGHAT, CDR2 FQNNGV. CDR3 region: CASSLGTGSEAFF. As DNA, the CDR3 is TGTGCCAGCAGCTTAGGTACAGGCTCTGAAGCTTTCTTT. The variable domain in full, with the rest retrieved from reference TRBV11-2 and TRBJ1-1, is EAGVAQSPRYKIIEKRQSVAFWCNPISGHATLYWYQQILGQGPKLLIQFQNNGVVDDSQLPKDRFSAERLKGVDSTLKIQPAKLEDSAVYLCASSLGTGSEAFFGQGTRLTVV.

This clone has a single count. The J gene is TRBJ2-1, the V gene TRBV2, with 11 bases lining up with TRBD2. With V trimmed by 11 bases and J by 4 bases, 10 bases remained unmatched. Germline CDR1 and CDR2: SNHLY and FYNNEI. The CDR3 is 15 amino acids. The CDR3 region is CALGSGRGLYNEQFF. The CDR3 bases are TGTGCCCTGGGTAGCGGGAGGGGGTTATACAATGAGCAGTTCTTC.

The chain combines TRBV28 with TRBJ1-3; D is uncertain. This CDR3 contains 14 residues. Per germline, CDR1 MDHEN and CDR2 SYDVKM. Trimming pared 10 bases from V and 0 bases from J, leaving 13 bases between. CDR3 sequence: CATLTPISGNTIYF. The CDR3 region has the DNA TGTGCCACCCTTACGCCCATCTCTGGAAACACCATATATTTT.

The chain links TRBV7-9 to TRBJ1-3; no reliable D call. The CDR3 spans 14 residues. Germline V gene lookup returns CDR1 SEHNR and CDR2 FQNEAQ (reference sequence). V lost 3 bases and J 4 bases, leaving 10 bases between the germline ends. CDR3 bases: TGTGCCAGCAGCTTCCCTTCGCCGGGAAACACCATATATTTT. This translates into CASSFPSPGNTIYF.

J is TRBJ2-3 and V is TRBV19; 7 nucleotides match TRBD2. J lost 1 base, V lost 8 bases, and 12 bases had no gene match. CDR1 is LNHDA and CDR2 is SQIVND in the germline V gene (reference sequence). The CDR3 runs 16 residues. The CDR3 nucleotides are TGTGCCAGTCAAATGAGAGGCCTAGCGGGCACAGATACGCAGTATTTT. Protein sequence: CASQMRGLAGTDTQYF. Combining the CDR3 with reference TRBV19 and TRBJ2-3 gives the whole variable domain DGGITQSPKYLFRKEGQNVTLSCEQNLNHDAMYWYRQDPGQGLRLIYYSQIVNDFQKGDIAEGYSVSREKKESFPLTVTSAQKNPTAFYLCASQMRGLAGTDTQYFGPGTRLTVL.